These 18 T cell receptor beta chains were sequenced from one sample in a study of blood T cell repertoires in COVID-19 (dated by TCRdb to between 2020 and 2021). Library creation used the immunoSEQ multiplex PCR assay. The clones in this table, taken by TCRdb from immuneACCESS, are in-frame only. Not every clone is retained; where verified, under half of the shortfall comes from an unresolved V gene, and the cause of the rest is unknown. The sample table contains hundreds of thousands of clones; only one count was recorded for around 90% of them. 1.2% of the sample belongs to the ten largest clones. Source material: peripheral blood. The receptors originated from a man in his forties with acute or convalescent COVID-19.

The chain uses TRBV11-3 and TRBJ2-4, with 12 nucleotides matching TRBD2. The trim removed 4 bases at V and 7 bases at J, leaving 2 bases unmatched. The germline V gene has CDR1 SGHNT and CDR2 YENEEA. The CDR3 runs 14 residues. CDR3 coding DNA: TGTGCCAGCAGCTCAGGGACTAGCGGGAACATTCAGTACTTC. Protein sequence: CASSSGTSGNIQYF.

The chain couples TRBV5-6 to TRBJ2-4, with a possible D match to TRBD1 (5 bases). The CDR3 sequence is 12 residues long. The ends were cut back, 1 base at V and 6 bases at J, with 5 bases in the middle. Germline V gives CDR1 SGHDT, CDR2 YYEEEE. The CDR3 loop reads CASSLQGNIQYF. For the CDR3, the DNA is TGTGCCAGCAGCTTGCAGGGAAACATTCAGTACTTC.

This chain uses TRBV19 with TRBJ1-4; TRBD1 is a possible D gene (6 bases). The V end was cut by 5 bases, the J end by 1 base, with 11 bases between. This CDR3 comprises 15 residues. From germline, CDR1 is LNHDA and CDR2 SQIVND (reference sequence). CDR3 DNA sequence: TGTGCCAGTAGTTACTTACAGGGAACTAATGAAAAACTGTTTTTT. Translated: CASSYLQGTNEKLFF. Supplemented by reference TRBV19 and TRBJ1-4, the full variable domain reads DGGITQSPKYLFRKEGQNVTLSCEQNLNHDAMYWYRQDPGQGLRLIYYSQIVNDFQKGDIAEGYSVSREKKESFPLTVTSAQKNPTAFYLCASSYLQGTNEKLFFGSGTQLSVL.

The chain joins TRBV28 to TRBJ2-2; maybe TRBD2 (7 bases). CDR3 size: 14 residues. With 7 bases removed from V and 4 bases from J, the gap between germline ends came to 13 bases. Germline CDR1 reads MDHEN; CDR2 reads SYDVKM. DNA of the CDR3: TGTGCCAGCATACCGGGGGGCAGCACCGGGGAGCTGTTTTTT. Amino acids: CASIPGGSTGELFF.

The CDR3 here is CASSHNARGSYEQYF. The CDR3 DNA follows: TGTGCCAGCAGCCACAACGCTAGGGGCAGCTACGAGCAGTACTTC. The chain links TRBV7-2 to TRBJ2-7, with a tentative D call TRBD1 (5 bases). This CDR3 region has 15 residues. The V gene lost 5 bases and the J gene lost 3 bases, with 17 bases spanning the gap. CDR1 and CDR2 (germline): SGHTA, FQGNSA.

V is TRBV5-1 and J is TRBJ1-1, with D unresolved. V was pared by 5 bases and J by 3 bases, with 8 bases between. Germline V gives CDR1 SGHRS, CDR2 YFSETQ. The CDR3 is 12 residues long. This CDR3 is CASRAAYTEAFF. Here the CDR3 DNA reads TGCGCCAGCAGGGCGGCTTACACTGAAGCTTTCTTT. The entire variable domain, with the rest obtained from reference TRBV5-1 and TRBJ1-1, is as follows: KAGVTQTPRYLIKTRGQQVTLSCSPISGHRSVSWYQQTPGQGLQFLFEYFSETQRNKGNFPGRFSGRQFSNSRSEMNVSTLELGDSALYLCASRAAYTEAFFGQGTRLTVV.

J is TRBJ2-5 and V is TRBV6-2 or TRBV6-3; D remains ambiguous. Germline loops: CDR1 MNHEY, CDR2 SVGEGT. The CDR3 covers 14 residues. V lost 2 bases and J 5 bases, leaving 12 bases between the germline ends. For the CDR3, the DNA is TGTGCCAGCAGTTACGTTCGGGTGACGGAGACCCAGTACTTC. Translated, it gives CASSYVRVTETQYF.

CDR3 sequence (DNA): TGTGCCACCAGCAGGCCCCTAGCGGGGGGGATCGCCGGGGAGCTGTTTTTT. It is translated as CATSRPLAGGIAGELFF. The gene calls are TRBV15 and TRBJ2-2; 12 bases match TRBD2. Trimming cost V 3 bases and J 6 bases; bases outside gene matches: 8. There are 17 residues in the CDR3. Germline CDR1 and CDR2: LNHNV and YYDKDF (reference sequence).

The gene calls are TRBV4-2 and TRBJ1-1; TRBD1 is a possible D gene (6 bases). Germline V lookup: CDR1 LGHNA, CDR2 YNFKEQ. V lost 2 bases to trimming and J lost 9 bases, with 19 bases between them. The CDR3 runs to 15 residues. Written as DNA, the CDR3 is TGTGCCAGCAGCCAACCCGGAGAGTCCGGGACACAAGCTTTCTTT. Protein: CASSQPGESGTQAFF.

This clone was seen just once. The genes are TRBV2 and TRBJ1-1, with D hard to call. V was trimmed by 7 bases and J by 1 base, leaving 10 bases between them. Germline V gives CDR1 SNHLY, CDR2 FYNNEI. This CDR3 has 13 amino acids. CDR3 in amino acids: CASIRAGNTEAFF. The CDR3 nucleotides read TGTGCCAGCATTCGGGCGGGGAACACTGAAGCTTTCTTT.

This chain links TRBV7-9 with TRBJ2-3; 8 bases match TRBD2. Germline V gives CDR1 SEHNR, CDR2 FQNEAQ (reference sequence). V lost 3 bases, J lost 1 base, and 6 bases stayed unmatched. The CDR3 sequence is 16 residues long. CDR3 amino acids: CASSFSGREGTDTQYF. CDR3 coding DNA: TGTGCCAGCAGCTTCTCTGGGCGGGAGGGCACAGATACGCAGTATTTT.

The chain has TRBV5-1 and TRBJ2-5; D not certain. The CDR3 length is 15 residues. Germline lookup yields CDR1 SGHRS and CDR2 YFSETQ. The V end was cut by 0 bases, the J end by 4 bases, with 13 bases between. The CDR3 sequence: CASSLVALFGETQYF. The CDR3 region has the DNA TGCGCCAGCAGCTTGGTAGCCCTTTTTGGAGAGACCCAGTACTTC.

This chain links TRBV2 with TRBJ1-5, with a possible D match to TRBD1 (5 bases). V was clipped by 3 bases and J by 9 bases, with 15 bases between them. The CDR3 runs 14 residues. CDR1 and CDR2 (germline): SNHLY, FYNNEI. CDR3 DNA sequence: TGTGCCAGCAGTGATTGGGTAGGGGTTGCGCCCCAGCATTTT. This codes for CASSDWVGVAPQHF.

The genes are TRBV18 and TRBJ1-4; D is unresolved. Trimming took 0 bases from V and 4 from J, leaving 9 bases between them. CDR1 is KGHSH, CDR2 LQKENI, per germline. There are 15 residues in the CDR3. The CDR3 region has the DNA TGTGCCAGCTCACCACCGAGGCCTAATAATGAAAAACTGTTTTTT. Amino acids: CASSPPRPNNEKLFF.

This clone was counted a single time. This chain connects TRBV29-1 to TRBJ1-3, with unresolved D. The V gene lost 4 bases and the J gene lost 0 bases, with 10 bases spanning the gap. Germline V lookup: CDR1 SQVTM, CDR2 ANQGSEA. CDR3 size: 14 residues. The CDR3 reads CSVVYSNSGNTIYF. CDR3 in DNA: TGCAGCGTTGTGTACAGTAACTCTGGAAACACCATATATTTT.

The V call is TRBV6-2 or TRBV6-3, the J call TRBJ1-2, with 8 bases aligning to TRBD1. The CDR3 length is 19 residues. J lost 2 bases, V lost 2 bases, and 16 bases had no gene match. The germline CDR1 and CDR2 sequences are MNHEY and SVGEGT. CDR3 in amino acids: CASSYPLSLYRGWNYGYTF. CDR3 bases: TGTGCCAGCAGTTACCCATTATCCCTCTACAGGGGGTGGAACTATGGCTACACCTTC.

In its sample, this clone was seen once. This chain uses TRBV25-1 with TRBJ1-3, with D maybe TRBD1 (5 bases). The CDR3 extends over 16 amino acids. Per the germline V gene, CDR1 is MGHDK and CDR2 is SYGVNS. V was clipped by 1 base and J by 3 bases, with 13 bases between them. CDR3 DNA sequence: TGTGCCAGCAGTGAATTGAAGGGGCGAAGTGGAAACACCATATATTTT. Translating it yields CASSELKGRSGNTIYF. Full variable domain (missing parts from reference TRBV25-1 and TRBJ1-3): EADIYQTPRYLVIGTGKKITLECSQTMGHDKMYWYQQDPGMELHLIHYSYGVNSTEKGDLSSESTVSRIRTEHFPLTLESARPSHTSQYLCASSELKGRSGNTIYFGEGSWLTVV.

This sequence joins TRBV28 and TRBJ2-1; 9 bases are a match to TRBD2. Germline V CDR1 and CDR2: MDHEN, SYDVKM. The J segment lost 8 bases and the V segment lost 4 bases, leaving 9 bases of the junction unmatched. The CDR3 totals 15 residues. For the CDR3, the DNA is TGTGCCAGCAGTTCTATAGCGGGAGTCGTGGATGAGCAGTTCTTC. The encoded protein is CASSSIAGVVDEQFF. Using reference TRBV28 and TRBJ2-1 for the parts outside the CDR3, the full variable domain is DVKVTQSSRYLVKRTGEKVFLECVQDMDHENMFWYRQDPGLGLRLIYFSYDVKMKEKGDIPEGYSVSREKKERFSLILESASTNQTSMYLCASSSIAGVVDEQFFGPGTRLTVL.